Below, 24 T cell receptor beta chains from the same sample are listed, as sequenced in a study of blood T cell repertoires in COVID-19. TCRdb's copy holds only in-frame clones and misses some; the assay was immunoSEQ multiplex PCR. The sample holds 310,000 or so clones; 70% to 90% are singletons and the top ten take approximately 6.5%. The sample was peripheral blood. The receptors derive from a man aged 18-30 years who had recovered from COVID-19.

This chain connects TRBV3-1 (or the pseudogene TRBV3-2) to TRBJ2-1, with D possibly being TRBD2 (6 bases). The CDR3 contains 13 residues. The V end was cut by 1 base, the J end by 6 bases, with 7 bases between. CDR1 is LGHDT and CDR2 is YNNKEL in the germline V gene (reference sequence). CDR3 nucleotides: TGTGCCAGCAGCCAAGTTAGCGGCAATGAGCAGTTCTTC. Translating it yields CASSQVSGNEQFF.

This sequence joins TRBV6-5 and TRBJ1-1; 9 bases agree with TRBD1. This CDR3 spans 15 amino acids. The J segment lost 4 bases and the V segment lost 0 bases, leaving 3 bases of the junction unmatched. Germline V gene lookup returns CDR1 MNHEY and CDR2 SVGAGI. CDR3 in amino acids: CASSYSQTGGTEAFF. CDR3 DNA: TGTGCCAGCAGTTACTCTCAGACAGGGGGCACTGAAGCTTTCTTT.

The V and J genes are TRBV5-6 and TRBJ2-3, with TRBD2 matching 7 bases. V gave up 2 bases and J gave up 4 bases; unmatched junction bases: 1. The CDR3 covers 13 residues. Per germline, CDR1 SGHDT and CDR2 YYEEEE. CDR3 residues: CASSFLAADTQYF. The CDR3 coding sequence is TGTGCCAGCAGCTTTCTAGCGGCAGATACGCAGTATTTT.

This clone was detected only once. The chain couples TRBV3-1 (or the pseudogene TRBV3-2) to TRBJ1-2; TRBD1 matches at 7 bases. CDR1 and CDR2 from the germline V gene are LGHDT and YNNKEL (reference sequence). Germline trimming cut 1 base from V and 8 bases from J; bases unmatched to any gene: 4. The CDR3 runs to 13 residues. The CDR3 reads CASSQGQGHGYTF. The CDR3 DNA reads as TGTGCCAGCAGCCAAGGACAGGGCCACGGCTACACCTTC.

The chain employs TRBV14 and TRBJ1-4; maybe TRBD1 (6 bases). Germline V gives CDR1 SGHDN, CDR2 FVKESK. CDR3 length: 18 residues. V was cut by 1 base and J by 7 bases, with 22 bases left in between. The CDR3 DNA reads TGTGCCAGCAGCCAAGGGCGGTCTCGTTGGGGGGGCTCTGAAAAACTGTTTTTT. It codes for CASSQGRSRWGGSEKLFF. The entire variable domain, with the rest obtained from reference TRBV14 and TRBJ1-4, is as follows: EAGVTQFPSHSVIEKGQTVTLRCDPISGHDNLYWYRRVMGKEIKFLLHFVKESKQDESGMPNNRFLAERTGGTYSTLKVQPAELEDSGVYFCASSQGRSRWGGSEKLFFGSGTQLSVL.

The V call is TRBV7-9, the J call TRBJ2-6; no clear D gene. Looked up from germline, CDR1 is SEHNR and CDR2 is FQNEAQ (reference sequence). V was pared by 10 bases and J by 2 bases, with 3 bases between. The CDR3 spans 11 residues. The DNA for the CDR3 is TGTGCCATAACTGGGGCCAACGTCCTGACTTTC. Its protein is CAITGANVLTF.

The J gene is TRBJ2-4, the V gene TRBV2; 12 bases are shared with TRBD2. Per germline, CDR1 SNHLY and CDR2 FYNNEI. V was clipped by 5 bases and J by 4 bases; unmatched bases: 12. The CDR3 totals 18 residues. This CDR3 reads CASSFLPGLAGDKNIQYF. In DNA form, the CDR3 reads TGTGCCAGCAGTTTCCTACCGGGACTAGCGGGTGATAAAAACATTCAGTACTTC.

The rearrangement links TRBV4-1 to TRBJ1-5; D remains unclear. The V end was cut by 0 bases, the J end by 1 base, with 10 bases between. Germline CDR1 MGHRA, CDR2 YSYEKL. This CDR3 region has 16 residues. The CDR3 DNA is TGCGCCAGCAGCCAAGATCGGGAAGACAGCAATCAGCCCCAGCATTTT. Encoded protein: CASSQDREDSNQPQHF.

In DNA, the CDR3 is TGTGCCAGCAGCCCAATCGGGGGGTTTGAAGCTTTCTTT. Translating it yields CASSPIGGFEAFF. The genes are TRBV6-2 or TRBV6-3 and TRBJ1-1; D perhaps matches TRBD1 (5 bases). This CDR3 has 13 amino acids. Between the trimmed V and J ends, which lost 6 bases and 7 bases, there was a span of 15 bases. Germline CDR1 and CDR2: MNHEY and SVGEGT.

This clone was detected only once. The CDR3 sequence is CASGTGTSGYNEQFF. In DNA, the CDR3 is TGTGCCAGTGGGACCGGGACTAGCGGTTACAATGAGCAGTTCTTC. The chain is built from TRBV19 and TRBJ2-1; TRBD2 matches at 11 bases. Germline V gives CDR1 LNHDA, CDR2 SQIVND (reference sequence). V lost 8 bases, J lost 4 bases, and 7 bases stayed unmatched. This CDR3 spans 15 amino acids.

This clone has only a few counts. The CDR3 DNA reads as TGTGCCAGTCGGGTACAGGGTGCTTCTGGGGCCAACGTCCTGACTTTC. Translated: CASRVQGASGANVLTF. J is TRBJ2-6 and V is TRBV19; possibly TRBD1 for D (6 bases). V dropped 8 bases and J dropped 1 base, with 15 bases sitting between them. CDR1 and CDR2 (germline): LNHDA, SQIVND (reference sequence). The CDR3 covers 16 residues.

The chain combines TRBV6-5 with TRBJ2-1; TRBD1 might be the D (5 bases). CDR1 and CDR2 from the germline V gene are MNHEY and SVGAGI. Trimming shortened V by 0 bases and J by 4 bases, and 13 bases separated the two germline ends. The CDR3 totals 16 residues. The CDR3 region has the DNA TGTGCCAGCAGTTACTCGATATCAGGGAAATACAATGAGCAGTTCTTC. Its translation is CASSYSISGKYNEQFF.

This chain connects TRBV30 to TRBJ2-5, with unresolved D. With 5 bases removed from V and 1 base from J, the gap between germline ends came to 5 bases. Germline CDR1 reads GTSNPN; CDR2 reads SVGIG (reference sequence). This CDR3 contains 11 residues. In nucleotides, the CDR3 is TGTGCCTGGGCGTCCCAAGAGACCCAGTACTTC. As protein: CAWASQETQYF.

The V gene is TRBV5-8, the J gene TRBJ2-1; 7 nucleotides agree with TRBD1. Germline assignment: CDR1 SGHTS and CDR2 YDEGEE. Losses at the gene ends were 4 bases for V and 7 bases for J; bases not matched to a gene: 5. This CDR3 comprises 13 residues. DNA for the CDR3: TGTGCCAGCAGCGCCGAGGGGGCTAATGAGCAGTTCTTC. Its translation: CASSAEGANEQFF. The whole variable domain, filled in from reference TRBV5-8 and TRBJ2-1, reads EAGVTQSPTHLIKTRGQQATLRCSPISGHTSVYWYQQALGLGLQFLLWYDEGEERNRGNFPPRFSGRQFPNYSSELNVNALELEDSALYLCASSAEGANEQFFGPGTRLTVL.

The chain employs TRBV2 and TRBJ2-1, with a possible D match to TRBD2 (6 bases). The germline V gene encodes CDR1 SNHLY and CDR2 FYNNEI. Trimming stripped 10 bases from V and 1 base from J, with 29 bases between. The length of the CDR3 is 19 residues. DNA for the CDR3: TGTGCCACCGTAGGAGGGTCCAGCCGGGACCTGTCTTCCTACAATGAGCAGTTCTTC. Its protein is CATVGGSSRDLSSYNEQFF.

The chain joins TRBV19 to TRBJ2-2; 7 bases are shared with TRBD1. In germline, CDR1 is LNHDA, CDR2 SQIVND (reference sequence). The CDR3 covers 18 residues. The V gene end was trimmed by 0 bases and the J gene end by 5 bases; junction bases not matched to a gene: 12. DNA of the CDR3: TGTGCCAGTAGTATAGACCACCGACAGGGTAGGGGAACCGGGGAGCTGTTTTTT. It encodes CASSIDHRQGRGTGELFF.

The chain combines TRBV6-5 with TRBJ1-2; 7 positions match TRBD1. With V trimmed by 4 bases and J by 8 bases, 4 bases remained unmatched. This CDR3 is built from 12 residues. Germline CDR1 is MNHEY and CDR2 is SVGAGI. CDR3 loop: CASSSGGIGYTF. CDR3 nucleotide sequence: TGTGCCAGCAGTTCAGGGGGGATAGGCTACACCTTC.

This clone was observed a single time. J is TRBJ2-3 and V is TRBV7-2; 9 bases are a match to TRBD1. Trimming took 0 bases from V and 6 from J; bases not matched to a gene: 25. From germline, CDR1 is SGHTA and CDR2 FQGNSA. The CDR3 loop spans 22 amino acids. The CDR3, as DNA: TGTGCCAGCAGCTTAGCCCAAAAAGGGACAGGGTGTTTGTCGGGTTTGGGCGATACGCAGTATTTT. Translated: CASSLAQKGTGCLSGLGDTQYF. The whole variable domain, filled in from reference TRBV7-2 and TRBJ2-3, reads GAGVSQSPSNKVTEKGKDVELRCDPISGHTALYWYRQSLGQGLEFLIYFQGNSAPDKSGLPSDRFSAERTGGSVSTLTIQRTQQEDSAVYLCASSLAQKGTGCLSGLGDTQYFGPGTRLTVL.

The rearrangement joins TRBV14 to TRBJ2-7, with a tentative D call TRBD2 (6 bases). The CDR3 loop spans 15 amino acids. Trimming stripped 1 base from V and 2 bases from J, with 12 bases between. Looked up from germline, CDR1 is SGHDN and CDR2 is FVKESK. DNA of the CDR3: TGTGCCAGCAGCCAAGCCAGCGGGTCAACCTACGAGCAGTACTTC. As protein: CASSQASGSTYEQYF.

This chain joins TRBV6-2 or TRBV6-3 and TRBJ1-5; tentatively, D is TRBD1 (5 bases). V was trimmed by 2 bases and J by 0 bases, leaving 11 bases between them. Germline V lookup: CDR1 MNHEY, CDR2 SVGEGT. This CDR3 is 16 amino acids long. CDR3 coding DNA: TGTGCCAGCAGTTACGTGACAGATTTTAGCAATCAGCCCCAGCATTTT. This encodes CASSYVTDFSNQPQHF.

This sequence joins TRBV7-2 and TRBJ1-5, with D possibly TRBD1 on 5 matching bases. Trimming cost V 5 bases and J 2 bases, with 10 bases left between them. From germline, CDR1 is SGHTA and CDR2 FQGNSA. This CDR3 has 14 residues. The CDR3 region has the DNA TGTGCCAGCAGCCCCCAAGGGGGCAATCAGCCCCAGCATTTT. This gives the protein CASSPQGGNQPQHF.

The chain uses TRBV4-1 and TRBJ2-3, with 9 bases matching TRBD2. The CDR3 totals 15 residues. The ends lost 4 bases at V and 5 bases at J; junction bases unmatched: 7. The germline gives CDR1 MGHRA, CDR2 YSYEKL. The DNA for the CDR3 is TGCGCCAGCAGCCCTTTAGCGGGAGTAAAAGATACGCAGTATTTT. Its protein is CASSPLAGVKDTQYF.

The chain uses TRBV5-6 and TRBJ1-1, with D uncertain. Trimming took 6 bases from V and 0 from J, leaving 15 bases between them. CDR1 is SGHDT, CDR2 YYEEEE, per germline. There are 15 residues in the CDR3. Here the CDR3 reads CASTPIGSLNTEAFF. DNA for the CDR3: TGTGCCAGCACCCCCATCGGGAGCTTGAACACTGAAGCTTTCTTT. The variable domain in full, completed from reference TRBV5-6 and TRBJ1-1, reads DAGVTQSPTHLIKTRGQQVTLRCSPKSGHDTVSWYQQALGQGPQFIFQYYEEEERQRGNFPDRFSGHQFPNYSSELNVNALLLGDSALYLCASTPIGSLNTEAFFGQGTRLTVV.

CDR3 loop: CASSPQGGSGQGNTIGGYEQYF. CDR3 nucleotide sequence: TGCGCCAGCAGTCCACAGGGGGGGTCGGGACAGGGCAATACTATCGGCGGCTACGAGCAGTACTTC. The rearrangement uses TRBV23-1 and TRBJ2-7, with 9 bases matching TRBD1. TRBV23-1 is given ORF status, its function remaining uncertain. Germline trimming cut 4 bases from V and 3 bases from J; bases unmatched to any gene: 28. The CDR3 length is 22 residues.